This entry is about one T cell receptor (beta chain). This sample stems from a study of blood T cell repertoires in COVID-19. Overall study: There were acute and convalescent COVID-19 samples, and they came from the United States, Italy and Spain. In each case, the material was cDNA or gDNA derived from T cells, B-cell-depleted T cells, or PBMCs.

The authors' processing: Amplification of reference gene primers was used by the study to estimate nucleated cell counts. TCRdb's table, derived via immunoSEQ multiplex PCR, lists solely in-frame clones and lacks some. V and J calls and clone size are copied from that table; D and trimming were computed from the DNA. The sample has some 230,000 clones; approximately 90% are singletons. Germline V gene lookup returns CDR1 GTSNPN and CDR2 SVGIG (reference sequence). There are 12 residues in the CDR3. The V end was cut by 2 bases, the J end by 2 bases, with 5 bases between. The specimen was peripheral blood. V gene TRBV30 combines with J gene TRBJ2-3; D is unclear. This receptor was obtained from a man aged 25 to 40 who had recovered from COVID-19. The CDR3 sequence: CAWSLSTDTQYF. The CDR3 DNA sequence: TGTGCCTGGAGTCTATCCACAGATACGCAGTATTTT.